The 7 T cell receptor beta chains below were found in one sample sequenced in a study of OX40 agonist ivuxolimab in advanced cancers. Libraries were prepared by immunoSEQ multiplex PCR; TCRdb keeps only in-frame clonotypes and omits some of them. The sample lists tens of thousands of clones, around 84% occurring once. The sample was CD4+ or CD8+ T cells sorted from blood, taken in a trial of the OX40 agonist ivuxolimab. The receptors come from an adult with an advanced solid tumor such as melanoma, head and neck, liver or kidney cancer.

This clone occurred once. This chain joins TRBV30 and TRBJ1-4; D remains unclear. Trimming took off 0 bases at V and 4 bases at J, with 9 bases between the two ends. Per germline, CDR1 GTSNPN and CDR2 SVGIG (reference sequence). This CDR3 has 14 residues. The CDR3 DNA reads TGTGCCTGGAGTGTACTTAGTGGTAATGAAAAACTGTTTTTT. This encodes CAWSVLSGNEKLFF.

The CDR3 loop is CASSRLTGKNEQFF. The CDR3, as DNA: TGTGCCAGCAGTCGCCTGACAGGGAAGAATGAGCAGTTCTTC. The chain couples TRBV6-6 to TRBJ2-1; 7 nucleotides line up with TRBD1. With V trimmed by 5 bases and J by 7 bases, 8 bases remained unmatched. The CDR3 sequence is 14 residues long. The germline V gene encodes CDR1 MNHNY and CDR2 SVGAGI (reference sequence).

Only a few counts were recorded for this clone. The rearrangement uses TRBV18 and TRBJ1-4; 9 bases map to TRBD1. The CDR3 is 17 residues long. The J segment lost 4 bases and the V segment lost 3 bases, leaving 9 bases of the junction unmatched. Germline CDR1 and CDR2: KGHSH and LQKENI. For the CDR3, the DNA is TGTGCCAGCTCACCCGCCCCACCGGGACAGGGTAATGAAAAACTGTTTTTT. Its translation: CASSPAPPGQGNEKLFF.

The chain uses TRBV5-4 and TRBJ2-7, with D possibly being TRBD2 (5 bases). Germline V gives CDR1 SGHNT, CDR2 YYREEE (reference sequence). Between the trimmed V and J ends, which lost 0 bases and 6 bases, there was a span of 19 bases. The length of the CDR3 is 16 residues. The CDR3, as DNA: TGTGCCAGCAGCTTGGGAGCTAATCCAGAACTAGGCGAGCAGTACTTC. Translating gives CASSLGANPELGEQYF.

V and J are TRBV5-1 and TRBJ2-7; 9 nucleotides align to TRBD1. J lost 3 bases, V lost 0 bases, and 7 bases had no gene match. The CDR3 is 16 amino acids. Germline V gene sequence: CDR1 SGHRS, CDR2 YFSETQ. The chain's CDR3 is CASSLEGGTGFYEQYF. In DNA form, the CDR3 reads TGCGCCAGCAGCTTGGAGGGCGGGACAGGGTTCTACGAGCAGTACTTC.

J is TRBJ1-1 and V is TRBV7-9, with 9 bases lining up with TRBD1. CDR3 size: 15 residues. The germline gives CDR1 SEHNR, CDR2 FQNEAQ (reference sequence). With V trimmed by 0 bases and J by 6 bases, 5 bases remained unmatched. The CDR3 here is CASSLAGQGGPEAFF. DNA of the CDR3: TGTGCCAGCAGCTTAGCGGGACAGGGAGGGCCTGAAGCTTTCTTT.

The chain recombines TRBV7-8 with TRBJ1-5, with 7 positions matching TRBD1. V shed 3 bases, J shed 2 bases, and the junction held 4 bases outside the gene matches. The CDR3 consists of 15 residues. The germline V gene encodes CDR1 SGHVS and CDR2 FQNEAQ. The CDR3 bases are TGTGCCAGCAGCTTCGGACAGGAGGGCAATCAGCCCCAGCATTTT. Its protein product is CASSFGQEGNQPQHF.